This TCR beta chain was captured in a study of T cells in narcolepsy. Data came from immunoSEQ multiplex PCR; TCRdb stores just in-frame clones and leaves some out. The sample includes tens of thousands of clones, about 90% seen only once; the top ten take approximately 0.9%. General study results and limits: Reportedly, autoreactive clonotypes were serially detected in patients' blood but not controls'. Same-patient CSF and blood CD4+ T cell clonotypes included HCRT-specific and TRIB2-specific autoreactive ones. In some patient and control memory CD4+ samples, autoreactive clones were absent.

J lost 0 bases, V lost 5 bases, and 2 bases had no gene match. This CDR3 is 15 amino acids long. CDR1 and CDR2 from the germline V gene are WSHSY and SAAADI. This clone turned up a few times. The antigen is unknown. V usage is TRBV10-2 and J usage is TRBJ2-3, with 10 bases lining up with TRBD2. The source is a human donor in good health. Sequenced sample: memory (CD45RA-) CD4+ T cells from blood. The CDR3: CASSNSGGSTDTQYF. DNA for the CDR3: TGCGCCAGCAGTAATAGCGGGGGGAGCACAGATACGCAGTATTTT.